This is a list of T cell receptor beta chains from one sample in a study of shared clonotypes between healthy human individuals. TCRdb's table, derived via immunoSEQ multiplex PCR, lists solely in-frame clones and lacks some. This repertoire shows approximately 980,000 clones, over 60% found once; its top ten account for about 1.5%. What was sequenced was memory CD4+ T cells sorted from blood. These receptor sequences come from a young man in good health. Each CDR3 is given with its conserved first and last residue. The D gene is left open where the match is weak. Clone size, where shown, is once, few, many, or a class for clones that have expanded.

j_gene,v_gene,d_gene,abundance,CDR3nt,CDR3aa
TRBJ1-2,TRBV28,.,.,TGTGCCAGCAGTTTGACCCAGGGAGGTGGCTACACCTTC,CASSLTQGGGYTF
TRBJ1-2,TRBV5-6,TRBD1,once,TGTGCCAGCAGGAAAACAGGGGGCGCGCTTGGCTACACCTTC,CASRKTGGALGYTF
TRBJ1-4,TRBV6-8,.,.,TGTGCCAGCAGTTCCACGGGGACCCTTAATGAAAAACTGTTTTTT,CASSSTGTLNEKLFF
TRBJ2-1,TRBV27,TRBD2,.,TGTGCCAGCAGTCATACTAGCGGAGCCGGGAATGAGCAGTTCTTC,CASSHTSGAGNEQFF
TRBJ1-1,TRBV14,.,.,TGTGCCAGCAGCCAAGCTGGGGCTGAAGCTTTCTTT,CASSQAGAEAFF
TRBJ2-3,TRBV5-1,TRBD2,.,TGCGCCAGCAGCCACGAGGTCGGACTAGCGGGAGTAGATACGCAGTATTTT,CASSHEVGLAGVDTQYF
TRBJ2-7,TRBV30,TRBD1,.,TGTGCCTGGGGTATGGGGGGACAGGGGACCGAGCAGTACTTC,CAWGMGGQGTEQYF
TRBJ1-5,TRBV2,.,few,TGTGCCAGCGGATTAAGGGATCAGCCCCAGCATTTT,CASGLRDQPQHF
TRBJ2-7,TRBV27,.,.,TGTGCCAGCAGCCCCGGCGTTGGGCCGGAGCAGTACTTC,CASSPGVGPEQYF
TRBJ1-1,TRBV2,TRBD1,once,TGTGCCAGCAGCATGACAGGGAGGAACACTGAAGCTTTCTTT,CASSMTGRNTEAFF
TRBJ2-3,TRBV5-4,TRBD2,.,TGTGCCAGCAGCTGGGGACTAGCGGGATTAGGAGATACGCAGTATTTT,CASSWGLAGLGDTQYF
TRBJ2-3,TRBV5-1,TRBD1,once,TGCGCCAGCAGCTTTCTGGGACAGGGCGGAGATACGCAGTATTTT,CASSFLGQGGDTQYF
TRBJ2-5,TRBV2,TRBD2,.,TGTGCCAGCAGGGCTAGCGGGGTTCGACAAGAGACCCAGTACTTC,CASRASGVRQETQYF
TRBJ2-7,TRBV2,.,once,TGTGCCAGCAGTGGAGGAGGGAGCTACGAGCAGTACTTC,CASSGGGSYEQYF
TRBJ2-5,TRBV5-1,.,.,TGCGCCAGCAGCTTGGCCAGAGCCCCACAAGAGACCCAGTACTTC,CASSLARAPQETQYF
TRBJ2-4,TRBV11-2,TRBD1,.,TGTGCCAGCAGCTTAGGTCCGGGACAGGGGGAACTAGCCAAAAACATTCAGTACTTC,CASSLGPGQGELAKNIQYF
TRBJ1-2,TRBV29-1,TRBD1,.,TGCAGCGTAGACAGGGGGCGAGGAGTGGGGTACACCTTC,CSVDRGRGVGYTF
TRBJ1-4,TRBV5-1,.,.,TGCGCCAGCAGCTCTCAAGTCTCAGGGGCAGGGGAAAAACTGTTTTTT,CASSSQVSGAGEKLFF
TRBJ2-1,TRBV30,.,many,TGTGCCTGGAGTAAAGGGGGGCTTTACAATGAGCAGTTCTTC,CAWSKGGLYNEQFF
TRBJ2-2,TRBV6-5,.,few,TGTGCCAGCAGTTACTCGATCCTGGGCGTCACCGGGGAGCTGTTTTTT,CASSYSILGVTGELFF
TRBJ1-6,TRBV10-2,.,.,TGCGCCAGCAGTGAGTTACAGGGAAATTCACCCCTCCACTTT,CASSELQGNSPLHF
TRBJ1-5,TRBV6-1,.,.,TGTGCCAGCATTAAGGAGCTCCATAGCAATCAGCCCCAGCATTTT,CASIKELHSNQPQHF
TRBJ2-5,TRBV21-1,.,.,TGTGCCAGCAGCAAAGTGGAAACACCCCAAGAGACCCAGTACTTC,CASSKVETPQETQYF
TRBJ2-7,TRBV6-1,TRBD2,.,TGTGCCAGCAGTGAGGGAAGTAGCGGGGGTAACGAGCAGTACTTC,CASSEGSSGGNEQYF
TRBJ2-1,TRBV5-1,TRBD2,.,TGCGCCAGCAGCTGGAGGACTAGCGGGAATGAGCAGTTCTTC,CASSWRTSGNEQFF
TRBJ2-7,TRBV6-1,TRBD1,once,TGTGCCAGCGGGGACAGGGGCAGCTCCTACGAGCAGTACTTC,CASGDRGSSYEQYF
TRBJ2-7,TRBV9,.,.,TGTGCCAGCAGCGTAAATGAGGGGCCCTACGAGCAGTACTTC,CASSVNEGPYEQYF
TRBJ2-3,TRBV9,.,.,TGTGCCAGCAGCGTGGCTAGCTCGGGCACAGATACGCAGTATTTT,CASSVASSGTDTQYF
TRBJ1-2,TRBV5-4,.,.,TGTGCCAGCAGCTTAGTGACCGCAGGCTATGGCTACACCTTC,CASSLVTAGYGYTF
TRBJ2-5,TRBV15,TRBD2,.,TGTGCCACCAGCAGAGCTCCAGCGGGGTCTCGCGAGACCCAGTACTTC,CATSRAPAGSRETQYF
TRBJ2-3,TRBV28,TRBD1,.,TGTGCCAGCAGTTCTACAGGGGGTTTTAGCACAGATACGCAGTATTTT,CASSSTGGFSTDTQYF
TRBJ2-7,TRBV19,TRBD1,once,TGTGCCAGTAGTACCCGGGACAGGGGGCGGCCCTACGAGCAGTACTTC,CASSTRDRGRPYEQYF
TRBJ2-5,TRBV7-9,TRBD1,.,TGTGCCAGCAGCTTAGGCCGGACAGGGCGGGACGAGACCCAGTACTTC,CASSLGRTGRDETQYF
TRBJ2-1,TRBV11-2,.,.,TGTGCCAGCAGCCCGAGCAGTGTCAATGAGCAGTTCTTC,CASSPSSVNEQFF
TRBJ2-7,TRBV27,.,once,TGTGCCAGCAGTTTATCCCGACTAGTCGGATCCTACGAGCAGTACTTC,CASSLSRLVGSYEQYF
TRBJ1-2,TRBV7-9,.,.,TGTGCCAGCAGCCGGGACTCCTATGGCTACACCTTC,CASSRDSYGYTF
TRBJ2-3,TRBV2,.,.,TGTGCCAGCAGTGTTCAGGGCCTCACAGATACGCAGTATTTT,CASSVQGLTDTQYF
TRBJ2-7,TRBV7-2,TRBD1,once,TGTGCCAGCAGCGTAAACCCAGGGGGAATCTCCGAGCAGTACTTC,CASSVNPGGISEQYF
TRBJ1-5,TRBV2,TRBD1,.,TGTGCCAGCAGTCGACAGGGAAGCAATCAGCCCCAGCATTTT,CASSRQGSNQPQHF
TRBJ2-3,TRBV7-2,.,.,TGTGCCAGCAGCTTAACGCACAGCACAGATACGCAGTATTTT,CASSLTHSTDTQYF
TRBJ1-2,TRBV19,.,.,TGTGCCAGTAACTACGGAGGCGGAAACTATGGCTACACCTTC,CASNYGGGNYGYTF
TRBJ2-5,TRBV11-2,TRBD2,.,TGTGCCAGCAGCTCACGGACTAGCGGAGAGACCCAGTACTTC,CASSSRTSGETQYF
TRBJ2-5,TRBV4-3,.,.,TGCGCCAGCAGCCAAGGCGCACGCCGGGGTGGAGAGGAGACCCAGTACTTC,CASSQGARRGGEETQYF
TRBJ2-3,TRBV11-2,.,.,TGTGCCAGCAGCTTAGGCCGCCTCTTGGAGCAGGGCACAGATACGCAGTATTTT,CASSLGRLLEQGTDTQYF
TRBJ1-2,TRBV2,.,few,TGTGCCAGCAAATCGACAGGCGGTAACTATGGCTACACCTTC,CASKSTGGNYGYTF
TRBJ2-7,TRBV5-5,.,.,TGTGCCAGCAGCTTGGATCTAAGTAGCAGGATCAACGAGCAGTACTTC,CASSLDLSSRINEQYF
TRBJ1-5,TRBV5-7,.,many,TGTGCCAGCAGCCCCGTATGGGGCAATCAGCCCCAGCATTTT,CASSPVWGNQPQHF
TRBJ2-7,TRBV11-2,TRBD1,.,TGTGCCAGCAGCCAACAACAGGGGGCCGACGAGCAGTACTTC,CASSQQQGADEQYF
TRBJ1-4,TRBV10-3,.,few,TGTGCCACCCGGACTAATGAAAAACTGTTTTTT,CATRTNEKLFF
TRBJ2-5,TRBV18,.,.,TGTGCCAGCTCACGGGGGGCGCAAGAGACCCAGTACTTC,CASSRGAQETQYF
TRBJ2-4,TRBV6-1,.,.,TGTGCCAGCAGTGAAGCGCTACAGGGAACGAGAAACATTCAGTACTTC,CASSEALQGTRNIQYF
TRBJ1-5,TRBV28,.,once,TGTGCCAGCAGTTTAAATGGTCAGATCCAGCCCCAGCATTTT,CASSLNGQIQPQHF
TRBJ2-3,TRBV7-9,.,.,TGTGCCAGCAGCTTAGTTTATTGGCGAGGAGATACGCAGTATTTT,CASSLVYWRGDTQYF
TRBJ1-3,TRBV7-9,.,.,TGTGCCAGCAGCTTAGTAGCCGCCATTGCGGGATCTGGAAACACCATATATTTT,CASSLVAAIAGSGNTIYF